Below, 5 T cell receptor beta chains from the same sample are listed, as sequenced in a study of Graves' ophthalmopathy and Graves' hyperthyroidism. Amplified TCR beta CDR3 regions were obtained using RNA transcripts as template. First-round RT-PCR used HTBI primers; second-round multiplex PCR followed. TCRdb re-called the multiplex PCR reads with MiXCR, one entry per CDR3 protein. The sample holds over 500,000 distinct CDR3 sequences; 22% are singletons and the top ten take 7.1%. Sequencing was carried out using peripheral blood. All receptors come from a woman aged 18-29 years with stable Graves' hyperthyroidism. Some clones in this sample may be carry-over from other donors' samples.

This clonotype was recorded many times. The CDR3 protein is CASSIPGTGGTEAFF. Here the CDR3 DNA reads TGTGCCAGCAGTATTCCCGGGACAGGGGGCACTGAAGCTTTCTTT. The genes are TRBV27 and TRBJ1-1, with 11 nucleotides matching TRBD1. CDR1 is MNHEY, CDR2 SMNVEV, per germline (reference sequence). The CDR3 totals 15 residues. V shed 5 bases, J shed 4 bases, and the junction held 6 bases outside the gene matches.

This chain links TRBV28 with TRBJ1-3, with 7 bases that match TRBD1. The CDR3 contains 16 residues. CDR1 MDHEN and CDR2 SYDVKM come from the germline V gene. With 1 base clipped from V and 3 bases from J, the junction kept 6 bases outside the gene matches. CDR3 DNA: TGTGCCAGCAGTTTATTCCCCCGGGACAGTGGAAACACCATATATTTT. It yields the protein CASSLFPRDSGNTIYF.

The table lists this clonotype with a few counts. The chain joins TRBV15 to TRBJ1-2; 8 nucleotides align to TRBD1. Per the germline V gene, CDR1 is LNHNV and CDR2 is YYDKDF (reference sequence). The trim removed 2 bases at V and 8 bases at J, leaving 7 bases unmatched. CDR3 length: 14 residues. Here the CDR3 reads CATSRWSTGEGYTF. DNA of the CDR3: TGTGCCACCAGCAGATGGTCGACAGGGGAAGGCTACACCTTC.

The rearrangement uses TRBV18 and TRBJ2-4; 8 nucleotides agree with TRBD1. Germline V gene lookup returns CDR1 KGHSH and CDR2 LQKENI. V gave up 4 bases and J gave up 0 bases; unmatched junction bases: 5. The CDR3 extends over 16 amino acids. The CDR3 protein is CASSRTGSLAKNIQYF. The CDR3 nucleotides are TGTGCCAGCTCACGGACAGGGTCTTTAGCCAAAAACATTCAGTACTTC.

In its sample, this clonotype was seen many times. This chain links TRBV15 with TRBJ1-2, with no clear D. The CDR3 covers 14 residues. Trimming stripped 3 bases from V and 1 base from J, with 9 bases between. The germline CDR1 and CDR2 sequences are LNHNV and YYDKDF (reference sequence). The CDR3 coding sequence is TGTGCCACCAGCAGCGTGAAGGGTAACTATGGCTACACCTTC. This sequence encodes CATSSVKGNYGYTF.